These 25 T cell receptor beta chains came from one sample sequenced in a study of beta chain features in type 1 diabetes. Study-wide results and limits: When Type 1 diabetes patients were examined, their TCRB CDR3s proved moderately but significantly shorter in all four CD4+ subsets.

Expressed TCRB transcripts were sequenced because the entire RNA isolate underwent reverse transcription. The data were produced by immunoSEQ multiplex PCR, yet TCRdb's version contains in-frame clones alone and is incomplete. The sample lists hundreds of thousands of clones; around 15% were seen once. Antigen specificity for these receptors is unknown. The sample comprised naive CD4+ T cells from blood. These receptors were obtained from a man aged 18 to 29 with type 1 diabetes.

The sample holds a few counts of this clone. This chain's CDR3 is CSVDWQGETQYF. CDR3 nucleotide sequence: TGCAGCGTTGATTGGCAGGGAGAGACCCAGTACTTC. The chain recombines TRBV29-1 with TRBJ2-5; possibly TRBD1 for D (5 bases). V lost 3 bases to trimming and J lost 4 bases, with 9 bases between them. CDR1 is SQVTM and CDR2 is ANQGSEA in the germline V gene. CDR3 length: 12 residues.

This clone came up a few times. The chain carries TRBV27 and TRBJ1-2; D not certain. Germline CDR1 reads MNHEY; CDR2 reads SMNVEV (reference sequence). The CDR3 runs 13 residues. Trimming took 5 bases from V and 7 from J, leaving 14 bases between them. CDR3 sequence reads: CASSLSGSSGYTF. Here the CDR3 DNA reads TGTGCCAGCAGTCTTTCGGGGAGTTCTGGCTACACCTTC.

This clone was detected a few times. J is TRBJ2-1 and V is TRBV14; D is possibly TRBD1 (5 bases). CDR3 length: 13 amino acids. Germline V gives CDR1 SGHDN, CDR2 FVKESK. V lost 4 bases and J 9 bases, leaving 13 bases between the germline ends. CDR3 nucleotides: TGTGCCAGCAGCCTACTGACAGACGGTGAGCAGTTCTTC. It is translated as CASSLLTDGEQFF.

This chain uses TRBV6-5 with TRBJ2-3; D is uncertain. Germline V gene sequence: CDR1 MNHEY, CDR2 SVGAGI. This CDR3 region has 14 residues. Trimming took 0 bases from V and 0 from J, leaving 4 bases between them. This CDR3 reads CASSYSFSTDTQYF. As DNA, the CDR3 is TGTGCCAGCAGTTACTCGTTCAGCACAGATACGCAGTATTTT.

This clone occurred a few times. V usage is TRBV25-1 and J usage is TRBJ2-2; possibly TRBD1 for D (6 bases). V was pared by 8 bases and J by 7 bases, with 20 bases between. CDR3 length: 15 amino acids. Germline-derived CDR1 and CDR2 are MGHDK and SYGVNS. The CDR3 spells CASAPVGRGHGELFF. The DNA of the CDR3 is TGTGCCAGCGCCCCGGTGGGCAGGGGCCACGGGGAGCTGTTTTTT.

This clone was found a few times. This chain joins TRBV7-3 and TRBJ2-3; 7 positions agree with TRBD2. Germline assignment: CDR1 SGHTA and CDR2 FQGTGA. CDR3 length equals 16 residues. V was pared by 10 bases and J by 0 bases, with 13 bases of the junction left unmatched. CDR3 in DNA: TGTGCCACCCGGGAAGGGAGGGGTTTGAGCACAGATACGCAGTATTTT. It is translated as CATREGRGLSTDTQYF.

The V and J genes are TRBV7-9 and TRBJ1-2, with unresolved D. The germline gives CDR1 SEHNR, CDR2 FQNEAQ (reference sequence). The CDR3 has 13 residues. V was trimmed by 5 bases and J by 8 bases, leaving 15 bases between them. The DNA of the CDR3 is TGTGCCAGCAGCCCCTCCGGGGATTTAGGCTACACCTTC. It codes for CASSPSGDLGYTF. Supplemented by reference TRBV7-9 and TRBJ1-2, the full variable domain reads DTGVSQNPRHKITKRGQNVTFRCDPISEHNRLYWYRQTLGQGPEFLTYFQNEAQLEKSRLLSDRFSAERPKGSFSTLEIQRTEQGDSAMYLCASSPSGDLGYTFGSGTRLTVV.

This clone was recorded a few times. V gene TRBV6-5 combines with J gene TRBJ1-6; D may be TRBD1 (6 bases). The CDR3 extends over 13 amino acids. Looked up from germline, CDR1 is MNHEY and CDR2 is SVGAGI. V dropped 6 bases and J dropped 7 bases, with 10 bases sitting between them. The CDR3 DNA follows: TGTGCCAGCAGAAGGGGGGTCAATTCACCCCTCCACTTT. Translated: CASRRGVNSPLHF.

DNA for the CDR3: TGTGCCTGGAGTGTAATTTGGGGCCGGAACACCGGGGAGCTGTTTTTT. Translation gives CAWSVIWGRNTGELFF. The chain uses TRBV30 and TRBJ2-2; perhaps TRBD1 as D (5 bases). CDR1 is GTSNPN and CDR2 is SVGIG in the germline V gene (reference sequence). Trimming took 0 bases from V and 1 from J, leaving 12 bases between them. The CDR3 contains 16 residues.

This clone was picked up a small number of times. V is TRBV7-2 and J is TRBJ2-1, with D tentatively TRBD1 (6 bases). Germline CDR1 is SGHTA and CDR2 is FQGNSA. V was clipped by 3 bases and J by 2 bases, with 11 bases between them. The length of the CDR3 is 15 residues. CDR3 sequence: CASSLRQGPYNEQFF. The CDR3 DNA sequence: TGTGCCAGCAGCTTGCGCCAGGGGCCCTACAATGAGCAGTTCTTC.

The chain joins TRBV12-5 to TRBJ2-1; 9 bases agree with TRBD2. CDR3 size: 15 residues. V lost 1 base to trimming and J lost 5 bases; unmatched junction nucleotides: 3. The germline V gene encodes CDR1 LGHNT and CDR2 FRNRAP. The DNA of the CDR3 is TGTGCTAGTGGTTTGGGACTAGCGGAGGACAATGAGCAGTTCTTC. Translation gives CASGLGLAEDNEQFF.

This clone was seen more than once but under ten times. J is TRBJ2-1 and V is TRBV7-2, with 14 bases aligning to TRBD2. Germline V gives CDR1 SGHTA, CDR2 FQGNSA. J was trimmed by 3 bases and V by 2 bases; bases with no gene match: 9. CDR3 length equals 19 residues. The CDR3, as DNA: TGTGCCAGCAGCTTACCTCCGGGACTAGCGGGAGAGCTCTACAATGAGCAGTTCTTC. This gives the protein CASSLPPGLAGELYNEQFF.

A few counts support this clone. The chain carries TRBV2 and TRBJ1-2; TRBD1 is a possible D gene (6 bases). The V gene lost 4 bases and the J gene lost 8 bases, with 14 bases spanning the gap. The CDR3 is made up of 13 amino acids. CDR1 SNHLY and CDR2 FYNNEI come from the germline V gene. CDR3 DNA sequence: TGTGCCAGCAGTGTGGGGGGGCCAAAGGGCTACACCTTC. Its translation: CASSVGGPKGYTF.

The chain combines TRBV9 with TRBJ1-2; D not certain. Germline assignment: CDR1 SGDLS and CDR2 YYNGEE. This CDR3 contains 15 residues. The V gene lost 0 bases and the J gene lost 6 bases, with 15 bases spanning the gap. The CDR3 coding sequence is TGTGCCAGCAGCGTAGGAACAGATAGTACCCATGGCTACACCTTC. Residues: CASSVGTDSTHGYTF.

This clone was seen more than once but under ten times. The chain has TRBV7-9 and TRBJ2-1; D gene unclear. The CDR3 has 13 residues. CDR1 SEHNR and CDR2 FQNEAQ come from the germline V gene (reference sequence). The V end lost 6 bases, the J end lost 0 bases, and 6 bases lay between the germline ends. The CDR3 spells CASSSISYNEQFF. The CDR3, as DNA: TGTGCCAGCAGTTCGATCTCCTACAATGAGCAGTTCTTC.

This clone has only a few counts. This sample also contains other DNA sequences that code for the same CDR3. The rearrangement joins TRBV7-2 to TRBJ2-3, with D uncertain. With 1 base removed from V and 3 bases from J, the gap between germline ends came to 5 bases. Germline assignment: CDR1 SGHTA and CDR2 FQGNSA. This CDR3 has 13 amino acids. The CDR3 region is CASSLERTDTQYF. The CDR3 bases are TGTGCCAGCAGCTTAGAACGAACAGATACGCAGTATTTT. Full variable domain (rest looked up from reference TRBV7-2 and TRBJ2-3): GAGVSQSPSNKVTEKGKDVELRCDPISGHTALYWYRQSLGQGLEFLIYFQGNSAPDKSGLPSDRFSAERTGGSVSTLTIQRTQQEDSAVYLCASSLERTDTQYFGPGTRLTVL.

The genes are TRBV25-1 and TRBJ1-1; D ambiguous. This CDR3 has 11 residues. Trimming left V 2 bases short and J 12 bases short, with 10 bases between. Germline V lookup: CDR1 MGHDK, CDR2 SYGVNS. CDR3 protein: CASSENRETFF. In DNA, the CDR3 is TGTGCCAGCAGTGAAAATAGGGAGACTTTCTTT.

This clone was detected only a few times. The chain carries TRBV5-1 and TRBJ2-2; D not certain. Germline CDR1 is SGHRS and CDR2 is YFSETQ. The CDR3 loop spans 14 amino acids. Between the trimmed V and J ends, which lost 1 base and 4 bases, there was a span of 8 bases. This CDR3 reads CASSLNPPTGELFF. In DNA form, the CDR3 reads TGCGCCAGCAGCTTGAACCCCCCCACCGGGGAGCTGTTTTTT. Using reference TRBV5-1 and TRBJ2-2 for the parts outside the CDR3, the full variable domain is KAGVTQTPRYLIKTRGQQVTLSCSPISGHRSVSWYQQTPGQGLQFLFEYFSETQRNKGNFPGRFSGRQFSNSRSEMNVSTLELGDSALYLCASSLNPPTGELFFGEGSRLTVL.

This clone was counted a few times. The chain joins TRBV29-1 to TRBJ2-1; tentative D call: TRBD1 (6 bases). Trimming took 2 bases from V and 8 from J, leaving 22 bases between them. This CDR3 region has 16 residues. The germline gives CDR1 SQVTM, CDR2 ANQGSEA. CDR3 sequence: CSVETGSFRRHDEQFF. DNA for the CDR3: TGCAGCGTTGAAACAGGGTCCTTTCGTCGACACGATGAGCAGTTCTTC.

V gene TRBV7-6 combines with J gene TRBJ2-1; the match to TRBD2 covers 8 bases. The CDR3 runs to 16 residues. Germline-derived CDR1 and CDR2 are SGHVS and FNYEAQ. V trimming: 1 base; J trimming: 7 bases; junction bases outside the gene matches: 9. CDR3 protein: CASSLEGGTSWNEQFF. DNA of the CDR3: TGTGCCAGCAGCTTAGAGGGGGGGACTAGTTGGAATGAGCAGTTCTTC. The entire variable domain, with the rest obtained from reference TRBV7-6 and TRBJ2-1, is as follows: GAGVSQSPRYKVTKRGQDVALRCDPISGHVSLYWYRQALGQGPEFLTYFNYEAQQDKSGLPNDRFSAERPEGSISTLTIQRTEQRDSAMYRCASSLEGGTSWNEQFFGPGTRLTVL.

J is TRBJ2-7 and V is TRBV15; a weak D match, TRBD2 (5 bases). The V end lost 0 bases, the J end lost 2 bases, and 11 bases lay between the germline ends. The CDR3 has 15 residues. Germline V lookup: CDR1 LNHNV, CDR2 YYDKDF (reference sequence). The CDR3 here is CATSREAGRTYEQYF. CDR3 DNA: TGTGCCACCAGCAGAGAGGCGGGTAGGACCTACGAGCAGTACTTC.

This clone was seen more than once but under ten times. The chain carries TRBV5-6 and TRBJ2-5; D is possibly TRBD1 or TRBD2 (6 bases each). The CDR3 is 13 amino acids. Germline V gene lookup returns CDR1 SGHDT and CDR2 YYEEEE. Between the trimmed V and J ends, which lost 1 base and 5 bases, there was a span of 9 bases. CDR3 protein: CASSLQGRETQYF. CDR3 nucleotide sequence: TGTGCCAGCAGCTTGCAGGGGAGGGAGACCCAGTACTTC.

The rearrangement joins TRBV30 to TRBJ1-2; D is perhaps TRBD1 (5 bases). CDR3 size: 14 residues. The germline CDR1 and CDR2 sequences are GTSNPN and SVGIG (reference sequence). V was shortened by 0 bases and J by 4 bases, with 12 bases between the two germline ends. CDR3 sequence: CAWSVQATSYGYTF. DNA for the CDR3: TGTGCCTGGAGTGTACAGGCGACATCCTATGGCTACACCTTC.

This clone showed up just a few times. The V gene is TRBV30, the J gene TRBJ1-5; TRBD1 might be the D (5 bases). Per the germline V gene, CDR1 is GTSNPN and CDR2 is SVGIG (reference sequence). This CDR3 has 13 residues. Trimming pared 1 base from V and 3 bases from J, leaving 7 bases between. CDR3 loop: CAWSGQFNQPQHF. The CDR3 DNA follows: TGTGCCTGGAGTGGACAGTTCAATCAGCCCCAGCATTTT.

This clone was seen only a few times. The V and J genes are TRBV30 and TRBJ2-3, with a possible D match to TRBD2 (5 bases). Trimming cost V 2 bases and J 0 bases, with 12 bases left between them. Germline V gene sequence: CDR1 GTSNPN, CDR2 SVGIG (reference sequence). The CDR3 runs 15 residues. The CDR3, as DNA: TGTGCCTGGAGTAAAGCGGACCTTAGCACAGATACGCAGTATTTT. As protein: CAWSKADLSTDTQYF. The whole variable domain, filled in from reference TRBV30 and TRBJ2-3, reads SQTIHQWPATLVQPVGSPLSLECTVEGTSNPNLYWYRQAAGRGLQLLFYSVGIGQISSEVPQNLSASRPQDRQFILSSKKLLLSDSGFYLCAWSKADLSTDTQYFGPGTRLTVL.